This entry is about one T cell receptor (beta chain). What it binds is not known. The source of the sample is a study of T cell responses to AZD1222 COVID-19 vaccine. Using immunoSEQ multiplex PCR, the repertoire was profiled, and TCRdb retains in-frame clones only, with some absent. The data show 75,000 to 80,000 clones, with roughly nine tenths seen just once and over 1.1% held by the top ten. The study's findings and limits: In a largely white British group with more females than males, clonal diversity was possibly underestimated. Regions 160-218 and 743-854 held dominance among vaccine-associated CD4 TCRs, which spanned spike. Reports say nearly half of spike-specific TCRs go after unmutated variant regions.

The CDR3 extends over 15 amino acids. CDR1 SGHNT and CDR2 YYREEE come from the germline V gene (reference sequence). J was trimmed by 6 bases and V by 0 bases; bases with no gene match: 7. The sample consisted of peripheral blood, taken 28 days after the second AZD1222 dose. The chain uses TRBV5-4 and TRBJ2-7, with 9 bases lining up with TRBD2. This TCR derives from an adult who received the AZD1222 COVID-19 vaccine. This CDR3 is CASSLDSGGFSEQYF. CDR3 nucleotide sequence: TGTGCCAGCAGCTTGGATAGCGGGGGTTTTTCCGAGCAGTACTTC.